The clone carrying this TCR beta chain is a singleton in its sample. Treatment specified: around 19 received Ad26.COV2.S at low or high dose, single or two shots; several received placebo; per-sample allocation not given. Day 63 after the first injection of vaccine or placebo was the sampling time. Ad26 vector vaccine expressed Wuhan-strain SARS-CoV-2 spike. The data were obtained in a study of Ad26.COV2.S vaccination and SARS-CoV-2 variants. Study-wide context: Dosing was one shot or two shots 56 days apart.

The CDR3 is 15 amino acids. Germline CDR1 is LNHDA and CDR2 is SQIVND (reference sequence). The V and J ends lost 3 bases and 2 bases respectively, with 11 bases between them. Sequencing used immunoSEQ multiplex PCR; TCRdb keeps in-frame clones, though not all of them. The table lists more than 350,000 clones, around nine tenths of them singletons, with roughly an eighth in the top ten. The sample in question was peripheral blood, obtained in a trial of Ad26.COV2.S vaccine versus placebo. This sequence originates from a person aged 18-65 years who received the Ad26.COV2.S COVID-19 vaccine or a placebo. The chain combines TRBV19 with TRBJ2-1; maybe TRBD1 (6 bases). Written as DNA, the CDR3 is TGTGCCAGTAGTATGAAGGGGGTAACCTACAATGAGCAGTTCTTC. It yields the protein CASSMKGVTYNEQFF.